The 3 T cell receptor beta chains below were found in one sample sequenced in a study of cytomegalovirus exposure and HLA in healthy donors. The data were produced by immunoSEQ multiplex PCR, yet TCRdb's version contains in-frame clones alone and is incomplete. This repertoire shows over 120,000 clones, 94% found once; its top ten account for about 2%. Source material: PBMCs. The receptor source for this set is a young man in good health and CMV-seropositive.

This clone is a singleton in its sample. This CDR3 is CASSLGPSGNQPQHF. In nucleotides, the CDR3 is TGTGCCAGCAGTCTGGGTCCGAGCGGCAATCAGCCCCAGCATTTT. The chain couples TRBV28 to TRBJ1-5; D uncertain. The CDR3 extends over 15 amino acids. Trimming cost V 5 bases and J 2 bases, with 13 bases left between them. The germline CDR1 and CDR2 sequences are MDHEN and SYDVKM.

The V and J genes are TRBV5-1 and TRBJ1-3; D is uncertain. CDR3 length equals 15 residues. V was cut by 6 bases and J by 2 bases, with 15 bases left in between. Germline V gene lookup returns CDR1 SGHRS and CDR2 YFSETQ. The DNA of the CDR3 is TGCGCCAGCACCTATGACACGGAACCTGGAAACACCATATATTTT. The encoded protein is CASTYDTEPGNTIYF.

The chain has TRBV19 and TRBJ1-1; D possibly corresponds to TRBD1 (6 bases). This CDR3 is built from 15 residues. V dropped 5 bases and J dropped 5 bases, with 18 bases sitting between them. The germline CDR1 and CDR2 sequences are LNHDA and SQIVND (reference sequence). CDR3 protein: CASSASTGQRTEAFF. Written as DNA, the CDR3 is TGTGCCAGTAGTGCCTCTACGGGACAAAGGACTGAAGCTTTCTTT.